What follows describes a single T cell receptor (beta chain). Profiling relied on immunoSEQ multiplex PCR, and the TCRdb table lists in-frame clones only, not all of them. The sample shows approximately 200,000 clones, about 88% of them seen only once. These data originate in a study of blood T cell repertoires in COVID-19. Across the whole study: The samples span acute and convalescent COVID-19 from the United States, Italy and Spain. T cells, B-cell-depleted T cells, or PBMCs supplied cDNA or gDNA.

The source of this sequence is a middle-aged man with acute or convalescent COVID-19. What was sequenced was peripheral blood.

In DNA form, the CDR3 reads TGTGCCAGCACCCCCATCCGGGACAGGGGCTATGGCTACACCTTC. It yields the protein CASTPIRDRGYGYTF. The J gene is TRBJ1-2, the V gene TRBV6-5; TRBD1 matches 10 bases. Looked up from germline, CDR1 is MNHEY and CDR2 is SVGAGI. The CDR3 loop spans 15 amino acids. Trimming removed 7 bases from V and 4 bases from J; junction bases left unmatched: 9.